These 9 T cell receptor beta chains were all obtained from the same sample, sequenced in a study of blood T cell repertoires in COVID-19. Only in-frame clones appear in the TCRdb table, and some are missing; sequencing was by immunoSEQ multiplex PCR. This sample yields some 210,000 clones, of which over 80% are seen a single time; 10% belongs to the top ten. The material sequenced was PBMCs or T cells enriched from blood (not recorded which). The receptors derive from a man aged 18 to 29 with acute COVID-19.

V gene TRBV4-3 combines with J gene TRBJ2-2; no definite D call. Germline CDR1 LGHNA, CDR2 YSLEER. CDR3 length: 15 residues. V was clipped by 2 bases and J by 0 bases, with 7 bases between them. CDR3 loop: CASSQLQANTGELFF. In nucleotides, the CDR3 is TGCGCCAGCAGCCAATTGCAGGCGAACACCGGGGAGCTGTTTTTT.

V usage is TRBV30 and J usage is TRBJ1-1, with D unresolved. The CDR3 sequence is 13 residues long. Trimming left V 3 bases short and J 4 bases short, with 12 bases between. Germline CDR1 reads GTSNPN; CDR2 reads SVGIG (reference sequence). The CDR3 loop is CAWSDQSGTEAFF. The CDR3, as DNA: TGTGCCTGGAGCGATCAGTCGGGCACTGAAGCTTTCTTT.

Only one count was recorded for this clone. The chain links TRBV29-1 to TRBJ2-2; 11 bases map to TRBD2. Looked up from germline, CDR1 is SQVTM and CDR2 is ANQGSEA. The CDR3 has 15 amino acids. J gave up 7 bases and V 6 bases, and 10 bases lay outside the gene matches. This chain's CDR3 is CSVRLAGRVGGELFF. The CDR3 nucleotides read TGCAGCGTCAGACTAGCGGGACGGGTTGGCGGGGAGCTGTTTTTT.

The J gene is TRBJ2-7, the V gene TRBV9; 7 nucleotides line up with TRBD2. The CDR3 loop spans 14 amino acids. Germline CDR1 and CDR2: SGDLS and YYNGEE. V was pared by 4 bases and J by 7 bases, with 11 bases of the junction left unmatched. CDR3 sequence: CASSLDQNGREQYF. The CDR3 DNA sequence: TGTGCCAGCAGCTTGGACCAGAACGGGAGGGAGCAGTACTTC.

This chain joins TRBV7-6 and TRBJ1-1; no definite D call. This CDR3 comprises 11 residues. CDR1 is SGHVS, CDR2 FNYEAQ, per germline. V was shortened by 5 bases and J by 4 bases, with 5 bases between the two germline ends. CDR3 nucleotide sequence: TGTGCCAGCAGCACCGGCACTGAAGCTTTCTTT. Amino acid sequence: CASSTGTEAFF.

The CDR3 is CASSGRGSGGETQYF. The CDR3 DNA is TGTGCCAGCAGTGGCCGGGGCTCCGGGGGAGAGACCCAGTACTTC. The chain uses TRBV25-1 and TRBJ2-5; weak D call: TRBD2 (6 bases). This CDR3 has 15 amino acids. V lost 4 bases and J lost 4, with 16 bases in between. The germline V gene has CDR1 MGHDK and CDR2 SYGVNS. Looking up the rest from reference TRBV25-1 and TRBJ2-5 gives the full variable domain: EADIYQTPRYLVIGTGKKITLECSQTMGHDKMYWYQQDPGMELHLIHYSYGVNSTEKGDLSSESTVSRIRTEHFPLTLESARPSHTSQYLCASSGRGSGGETQYFGPGTRLLVL.

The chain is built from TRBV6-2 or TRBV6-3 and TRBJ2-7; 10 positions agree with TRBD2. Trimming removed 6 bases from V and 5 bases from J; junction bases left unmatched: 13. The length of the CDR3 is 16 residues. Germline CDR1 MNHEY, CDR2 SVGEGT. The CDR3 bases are TGTGCCAGCAGCGCCCTGGAGCGGGAGGGCCGCGACGAGCAGTACTTC. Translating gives CASSALEREGRDEQYF.

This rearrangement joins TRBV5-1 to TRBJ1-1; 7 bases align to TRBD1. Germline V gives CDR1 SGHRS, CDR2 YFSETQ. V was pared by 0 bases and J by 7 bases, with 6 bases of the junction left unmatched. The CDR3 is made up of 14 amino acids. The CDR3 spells CASSLGLTGDEAFF. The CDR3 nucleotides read TGCGCCAGCAGCTTGGGTTTAACAGGGGATGAAGCTTTCTTT.

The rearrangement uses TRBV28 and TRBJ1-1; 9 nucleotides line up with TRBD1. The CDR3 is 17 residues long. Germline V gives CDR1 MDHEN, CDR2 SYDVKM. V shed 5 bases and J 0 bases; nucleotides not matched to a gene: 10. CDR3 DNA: TGTGCCAGCAGTACTATAACAGGGGGCGCGGTGAACACTGAAGCTTTCTTT. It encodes CASSTITGGAVNTEAFF.